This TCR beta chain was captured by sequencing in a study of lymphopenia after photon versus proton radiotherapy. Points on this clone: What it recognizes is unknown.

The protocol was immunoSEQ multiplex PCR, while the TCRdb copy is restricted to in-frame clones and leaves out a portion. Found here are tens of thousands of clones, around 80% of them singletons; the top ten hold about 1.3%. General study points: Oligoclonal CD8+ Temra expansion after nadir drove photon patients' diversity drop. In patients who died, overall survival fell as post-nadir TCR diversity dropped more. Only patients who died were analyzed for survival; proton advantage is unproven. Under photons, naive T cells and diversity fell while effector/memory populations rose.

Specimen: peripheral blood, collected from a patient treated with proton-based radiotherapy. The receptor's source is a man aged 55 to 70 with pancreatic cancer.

The CDR3 nucleotides read TGTGCCAGCAGACCAACAGGGTCGGGTGGCTACACCTTC. Its translation is CASRPTGSGGYTF. The V gene is TRBV6-5, the J gene TRBJ1-2, with D possibly matching TRBD1 (6 bases). The CDR3 consists of 13 residues. CDR1 MNHEY and CDR2 SVGAGI come from the germline V gene. V was cut by 6 bases and J by 7 bases, with 15 bases left in between.